Below, 10 T cell receptor beta chains from the same sample are listed, as sequenced in a study of T cells in tumors after PD-1 blockade. The table came from immunoSEQ multiplex PCR; TCRdb's copy has only in-frame clones and leaves some out. The sample holds 60,000 to 75,000 clones, around two thirds seen once. Sequenced here: PBMCs, sampled after anti-PD-1 treatment. Receptors were obtained from a human donor with basal cell carcinoma.

This clone was counted a few times. This chain connects TRBV4-2 to TRBJ1-6, with D uncertain. Trimming took off 5 bases at V and 1 base at J, with 12 bases between the two ends. In germline, CDR1 is LGHNA, CDR2 YNFKEQ. This CDR3 is built from 16 residues. The CDR3 is CASSEGPVSYNSPLHF. DNA for the CDR3: TGTGCCAGCAGCGAAGGCCCCGTATCCTATAATTCACCCCTCCACTTT.

The chain links TRBV30 to TRBJ1-1; D is unresolved. The CDR3 loop spans 13 amino acids. The germline V and J ends were trimmed by 1 base and 7 bases, with 13 bases remaining between them. The germline CDR1 and CDR2 sequences are GTSNPN and SVGIG (reference sequence). CDR3 bases: TGTGCCTGGAGTGGCTTCAAAGCGGGTGAAGCTTTCTTT. Protein sequence: CAWSGFKAGEAFF.

The chain couples TRBV5-1 to TRBJ1-2; D gene unclear. V lost 2 bases to trimming and J lost 4 bases, with 12 bases between them. The CDR3 extends over 14 amino acids. Germline loops: CDR1 SGHRS, CDR2 YFSETQ. CDR3 bases: TGCGCCAGCAGCTTTGCAGGTGATGCCTATGGCTACACCTTC. Its translation is CASSFAGDAYGYTF.

The chain is built from TRBV3-1 (or the pseudogene TRBV3-2) and TRBJ2-7; D gene ambiguous. V was pared by 2 bases and J by 4 bases, with 6 bases between. The V gene's germline CDR1 is LGHDT and CDR2 YNNKEL (reference sequence). The CDR3 has 12 amino acids. DNA for the CDR3: TGTGCCAGCAGCCAAAGGGCATACGAGCAGTACTTC. Its translation is CASSQRAYEQYF.

V gene TRBV28 combines with J gene TRBJ2-7, with D possibly called TRBD1 or TRBD2 (5 bases each). The germline V gene encodes CDR1 MDHEN and CDR2 SYDVKM. V lost 7 bases to trimming and J lost 1 base, with 14 bases between them. The CDR3 is made up of 14 amino acids. The CDR3 spells CASTQGVRSYEQYF. The CDR3 region has the DNA TGTGCCAGCACTCAGGGAGTACGGTCCTACGAGCAGTACTTC.

As for this clone: An end of the junction differs from the germline gene, which may be a read error. The genes are TRBV23-1 and TRBJ1-2; the D is unclear. TRBV23-1 is an ORF for which the function is uncertain. This CDR3 spans 16 amino acids. The chain's CDR3 is CATSHPRSHTNYGYTF. CDR3 DNA: TGCGCCACCAGTCATCCCAGGTCACACACTAACTATGGCTACACCTTC.

V is TRBV6-1 and J is TRBJ1-2; possibly TRBD1 for D (6 bases). The V end lost 0 bases, the J end lost 2 bases, and 10 bases lay between the germline ends. Looked up from germline, CDR1 is MNHNS and CDR2 is SASEGT. This CDR3 has 15 amino acids. CDR3 protein: CASSEAVDRNYGYTF. In DNA form, the CDR3 reads TGTGCCAGCAGTGAAGCGGTTGACAGGAACTATGGCTACACCTTC.

The V and J genes are TRBV27 and TRBJ2-5; D possibly matches TRBD1 or TRBD2 (5 bases each). Germline CDR1 MNHEY, CDR2 SMNVEV (reference sequence). The CDR3 length is 15 residues. V was trimmed by 5 bases and J by 1 base, leaving 14 bases between them. This CDR3 is CASSTPWDAQETQYF. The CDR3 nucleotides read TGTGCCAGCAGTACACCGTGGGACGCCCAAGAGACCCAGTACTTC.

The chain carries TRBV19 and TRBJ2-5, with 9 bases fitting TRBD1. After removal of 7 bases from V and 1 base from J, the junction contained 4 bases not matched to a gene. In germline, CDR1 is LNHDA, CDR2 SQIVND (reference sequence). The CDR3 is 14 amino acids. The CDR3 nucleotides are TGTGCCAGTACCGACAGGGGGAGCCAAGAGACCCAGTACTTC. It yields the protein CASTDRGSQETQYF.

The genes are TRBV6-5 and TRBJ1-3; D uncertain. CDR1 is MNHEY, CDR2 SVGAGI, per germline. The CDR3 runs to 16 residues. Trimming cost V 0 bases and J 2 bases, with 11 bases left between them. The DNA for the CDR3 is TGTGCCAGCAGTTACTCGAATAAGGGTACTGGAAACACCATATATTTT. The encoded protein is CASSYSNKGTGNTIYF.